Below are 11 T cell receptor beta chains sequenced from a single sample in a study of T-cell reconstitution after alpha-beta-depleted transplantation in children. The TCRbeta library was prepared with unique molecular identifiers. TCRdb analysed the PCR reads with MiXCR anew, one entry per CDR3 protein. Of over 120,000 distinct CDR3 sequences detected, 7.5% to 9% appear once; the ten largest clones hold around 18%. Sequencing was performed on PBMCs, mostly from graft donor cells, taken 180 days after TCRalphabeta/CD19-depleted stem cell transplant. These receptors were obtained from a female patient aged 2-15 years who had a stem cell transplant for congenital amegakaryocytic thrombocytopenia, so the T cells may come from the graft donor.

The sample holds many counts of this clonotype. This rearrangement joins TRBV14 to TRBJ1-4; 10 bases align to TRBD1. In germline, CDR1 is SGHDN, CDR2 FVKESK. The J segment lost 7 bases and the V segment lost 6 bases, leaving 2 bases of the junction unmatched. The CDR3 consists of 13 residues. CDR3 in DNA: TGTGCCAGCAGTCGGACAGGGGGTGAAAAACTGTTTTTT. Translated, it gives CASSRTGGEKLFF.

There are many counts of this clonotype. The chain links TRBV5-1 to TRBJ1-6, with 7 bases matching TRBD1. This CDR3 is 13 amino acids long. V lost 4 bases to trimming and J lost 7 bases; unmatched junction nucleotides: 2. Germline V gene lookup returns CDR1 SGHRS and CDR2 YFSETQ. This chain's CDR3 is CASSGTENSPLHF. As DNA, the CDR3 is TGCGCCAGCAGCGGGACAGAGAATTCACCCCTCCACTTT. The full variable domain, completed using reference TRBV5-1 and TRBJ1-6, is KAGVTQTPRYLIKTRGQQVTLSCSPISGHRSVSWYQQTPGQGLQFLFEYFSETQRNKGNFPGRFSGRQFSNSRSEMNVSTLELGDSALYLCASSGTENSPLHFGNGTRLTVT.

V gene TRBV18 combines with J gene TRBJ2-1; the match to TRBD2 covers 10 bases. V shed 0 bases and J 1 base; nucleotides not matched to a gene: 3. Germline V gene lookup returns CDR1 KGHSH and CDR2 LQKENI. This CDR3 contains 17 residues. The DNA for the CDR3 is TGTGCCAGCTCACCACCCTGGACTAGCGGTTCCTACAATGAGCAGTTCTTC. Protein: CASSPPWTSGSYNEQFF.

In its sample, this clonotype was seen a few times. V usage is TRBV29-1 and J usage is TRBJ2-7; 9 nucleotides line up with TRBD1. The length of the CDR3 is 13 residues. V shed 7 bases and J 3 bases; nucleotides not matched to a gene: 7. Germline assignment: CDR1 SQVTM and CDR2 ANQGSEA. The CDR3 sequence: CSAQPGQGYEQYF. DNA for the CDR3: TGCAGCGCGCAACCGGGACAGGGCTACGAGCAGTACTTC.

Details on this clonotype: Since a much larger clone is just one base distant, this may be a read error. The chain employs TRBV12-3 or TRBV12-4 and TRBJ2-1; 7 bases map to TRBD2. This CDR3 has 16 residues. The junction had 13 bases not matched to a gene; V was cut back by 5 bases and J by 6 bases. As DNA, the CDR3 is TGTGCCAGCAGTCCCCGTGGCGGGAGAATCATCAATGAGCAGTTCTTC. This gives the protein CASSPRGGRIINEQFF.

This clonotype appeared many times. The CDR3 sequence is CSARLAPDLEQYF. The CDR3 bases are TGCAGTGCTAGACTAGCGCCTGACCTCGAGCAGTACTTC. The chain is built from TRBV20-1 and TRBJ2-7, with D possibly matching TRBD2 (6 bases). Germline loops: CDR1 DFQATT, CDR2 SNEGSKA (reference sequence). V lost 2 bases and J 6 bases, leaving 14 bases between the germline ends. The CDR3 covers 13 residues.

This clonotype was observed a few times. In DNA form, the CDR3 reads TGTGCCAGCAGCGATTCCAGGCTAGCGGGACCCTTAGAGCAGTACTTC. This codes for CASSDSRLAGPLEQYF. The chain couples TRBV7-9 to TRBJ2-7, with TRBD2 matching over 9 bases. V was clipped by 5 bases and J by 7 bases; unmatched bases: 15. The CDR3 is 16 amino acids. Germline V gives CDR1 SEHNR, CDR2 FQNEAQ (reference sequence).

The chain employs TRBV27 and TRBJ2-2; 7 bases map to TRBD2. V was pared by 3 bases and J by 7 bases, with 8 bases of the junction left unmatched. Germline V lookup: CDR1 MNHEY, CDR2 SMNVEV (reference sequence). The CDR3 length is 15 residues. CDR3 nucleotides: TGTGCCAGCAGTTTTTTCCTCCGGGGGGTCGGGGAGCTGTTTTTT. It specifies CASSFFLRGVGELFF.

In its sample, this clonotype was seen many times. The CDR3, as DNA: TGTGCCAGCAGTACACACAGGGAGTGGAGCAATCAGCCCCAGCATTTT. Amino acids: CASSTHREWSNQPQHF. This sequence joins TRBV6-1 and TRBJ1-5, with a weak D call TRBD1 (6 bases). V lost 5 bases and J lost 1, with 15 bases in between. There are 16 residues in the CDR3. CDR1 and CDR2 (germline): MNHNS, SASEGT.

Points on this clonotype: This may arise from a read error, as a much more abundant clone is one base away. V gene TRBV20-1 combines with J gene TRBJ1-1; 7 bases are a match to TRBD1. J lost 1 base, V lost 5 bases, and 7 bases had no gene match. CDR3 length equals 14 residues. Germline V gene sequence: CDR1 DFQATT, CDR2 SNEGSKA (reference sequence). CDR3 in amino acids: CSAYRGSGNTEAFF. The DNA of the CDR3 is TGCAGTGCTTACAGGGGCTCCGGGAACACTGAAGCTTTCTTT.

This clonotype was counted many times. The CDR3 region has the DNA TGTGCCAGCAGTTTCCAAATGGGGGCAGCTAGCACAGATACGCAGTATTTT. This sequence encodes CASSFQMGAASTDTQYF. The V call is TRBV28, the J call TRBJ2-3; D perhaps matches TRBD1 (6 bases). This CDR3 is built from 17 residues. Trimming removed 3 bases from V and 0 bases from J, with 16 bases in between. CDR1 and CDR2 (germline): MDHEN, SYDVKM.